This T cell receptor beta chain comes out of a study of cytomegalovirus exposure and HLA in healthy donors. In the study overall: Approximately 200 million T cells yielded 90 million to 130 million unique TCR beta sequences in earlier analysis. Study findings and constraints: Researchers left out some V segments, among them TRBV6-2 and TRBV6-3, as indistinguishable.

In the case of this clone: Antigen specificity is unknown.

Primers: 60 Vbeta forward and 13 Jbeta reverse. Generated by immunoSEQ multiplex PCR, the TCRdb table keeps only in-frame clones and is missing some. The profile covers over 200,000 clones, with around nine tenths appearing a single time and approximately 1% taken by the ten largest. With 4 bases clipped from V and 2 bases from J, the junction kept 5 bases outside the gene matches. Germline V gene lookup returns CDR1 SGDLS and CDR2 YYNGEE. The CDR3 contains 15 residues. The clonotype originates from a woman under 30 in good health and CMV-seronegative. The V call is TRBV9, the J call TRBJ2-3, with 9 bases identical to TRBD2. Material for sequencing was PBMCs. This CDR3 is CASSHRTSDTDTQYF. The CDR3 DNA reads TGTGCCAGCAGCCACAGGACTAGCGACACAGATACGCAGTATTTT.